Each of the 27 T cell receptor beta chains below was sequenced from the same sample in a study of breast tumors, draining lymph nodes, adjacent tissues. One entry per CDR3 protein, called by TCRdb with MiXCR from the multiplex PCR reads. The sample has just under 65,000 distinct CDR3 sequences, 57% seen once. Material: breast tumor tissue. These receptors originate from a female donor with breast cancer. Some clones in this sample may be carry-over from other donors' samples.

The table lists this clonotype with many counts. The chain uses TRBV14 and TRBJ2-2; 8 bases fit TRBD1. With 1 base clipped from V and 5 bases from J, the junction kept 12 bases outside the gene matches. Germline V gives CDR1 SGHDN, CDR2 FVKESK. This CDR3 spans 18 amino acids. CDR3 amino acids: CASSQGTGQVLPTGELFF. The CDR3 coding sequence is TGTGCCAGCAGCCAAGGGACAGGGCAGGTACTTCCGACCGGGGAGCTGTTTTTT.

The chain joins TRBV11-2 to TRBJ2-7, with TRBD2 as a possible D gene (7 bases). V shed 0 bases and J shed 2 bases, with 11 bases lying between them. Germline V gene lookup returns CDR1 SGHAT and CDR2 FQNNGV. This CDR3 spans 15 amino acids. The CDR3 protein is CASSLDGGLTYEQYF. The CDR3 DNA is TGTGCCAGCAGCTTAGACGGGGGGCTAACCTACGAGCAGTACTTC.

The sample holds one count of this clonotype. The chain is built from TRBV9 and TRBJ1-2, with D possibly TRBD1 on 6 matching bases. The CDR3 is 14 amino acids. Germline CDR1 SGDLS, CDR2 YYNGEE. The ends were cut back, 1 base at V and 2 bases at J, with 9 bases in the middle. CDR3 DNA sequence: TGTGCCAGCAGCGTATGGGGGACAAACTATGGCTACACCTTC. Translating it yields CASSVWGTNYGYTF. The full variable domain, in which reference TRBV9 and TRBJ1-2 provide the parts outside the CDR3, is DSGVTQTPKHLITATGQRVTLRCSPRSGDLSVYWYQQSLDQGLQFLIQYYNGEERAKGNILERFSAQQFPDLHSELNLSSLELGDSALYFCASSVWGTNYGYTFGSGTRLTVV.

The V gene is TRBV11-2, the J gene TRBJ2-7; D is perhaps TRBD2 (7 bases). CDR3 length: 15 amino acids. V lost 5 bases to trimming and J lost 2 bases, with 16 bases between them. Germline V gene sequence: CDR1 SGHAT, CDR2 FQNNGV. CDR3 protein: CASSVGAGAPYEQYF. The CDR3 DNA reads as TGTGCCAGCAGCGTAGGGGCGGGGGCCCCCTACGAGCAGTACTTC.

The sample holds many counts of this clonotype. This chain connects TRBV7-9 to TRBJ1-6; 7 bases agree with TRBD1. J gave up 7 bases and V 6 bases, and 6 bases lay outside the gene matches. The CDR3 consists of 14 residues. CDR1 and CDR2 from the germline V gene are SEHNR and FQNEAQ (reference sequence). DNA of the CDR3: TGTGCCAGCAGTCGAGACAGGGCCAATTCACCCCTCCACTTT. Translation gives CASSRDRANSPLHF. The variable domain in full, with the rest retrieved from reference TRBV7-9 and TRBJ1-6, is DTGVSQNPRHKITKRGQNVTFRCDPISEHNRLYWYRQTLGQGPEFLTYFQNEAQLEKSRLLSDRFSAERPKGSFSTLEIQRTEQGDSAMYLCASSRDRANSPLHFGNGTRLTVT.

The chain joins TRBV7-2 to TRBJ2-7, with TRBD1 matching 7 bases. CDR1 is SGHTA, CDR2 FQGNSA, per germline. V lost 0 bases and J lost 1; bases outside the gene matches: 3. CDR3 length: 15 residues. Here the CDR3 DNA reads TGTGCCAGCAGCTTAGCTCAGGGGGAGTCCTACGAGCAGTACTTC. Protein sequence: CASSLAQGESYEQYF.

The chain employs TRBV20-1 and TRBJ2-1, with 9 bases fitting TRBD2. V shed 3 bases and J 5 bases; nucleotides not matched to a gene: 17. This CDR3 contains 18 residues. Germline V gives CDR1 DFQATT, CDR2 SNEGSKA (reference sequence). The CDR3 DNA reads as TGCAGTGCTAGGGGGGCGGGTAGCGGGGGACCTAAGCACAATGAGCAGTTCTTC. Protein: CSARGAGSGGPKHNEQFF.

There are many counts of this clonotype. The chain couples TRBV6-2 or TRBV6-3 to TRBJ2-7, with a tentative D call TRBD1 (6 bases). The V and J ends lost 2 bases and 3 bases respectively, with 14 bases between them. CDR3 size: 15 residues. CDR1 and CDR2 (germline): MNHEY, SVGEGT. The CDR3 DNA follows: TGTGCCAGCAGTTACCCACAGGGAAGTCACTACGAGCAGTACTTC. Its protein product is CASSYPQGSHYEQYF.

The table lists this clonotype with many counts. This chain links TRBV3-1 with TRBJ2-1, with D perhaps given as TRBD1 or TRBD2 (6 bases each). CDR1 LGHDT and CDR2 YNNKEL come from the germline V gene (reference sequence). The CDR3 extends over 15 amino acids. V lost 5 bases and J 2 bases, leaving 13 bases between the germline ends. CDR3 nucleotides: TGTGCCAGCAGCTTGTTGGGGGGCGCCTACAATGAGCAGTTCTTC. It yields the protein CASSLLGGAYNEQFF.

As concerns this clonotype: Its ends do not fully match the called genes, so a read error is possible. This rearrangement joins TRBV6-1 to TRBJ1-2; D is ambiguous. CDR3 length: 13 residues. CDR1 is MNHNS, CDR2 SASEGT, per germline. The DNA for the CDR3 is TGTGCCATCAGTGGATCAGGAGTCTATGGCTACACCTTC. As protein: CAISGSGVYGYTF.

This clonotype showed up many times. The chain joins TRBV6-4 to TRBJ2-1; 8 nucleotides align to TRBD2. Germline V gene sequence: CDR1 MRHNA, CDR2 SNTAGT. The CDR3 runs to 16 residues. The V and J ends lost 0 bases and 10 bases, in that order; junction bases with no gene match: 11. CDR3 nucleotide sequence: TGTGCCAGCAGTGACTCGCGTGGGACTAGTCCACGGGAGCAGTTCTTC. Amino acids: CASSDSRGTSPREQFF.

In the case of this clonotype: This may be a read error: a much more frequent sequence differs by one nucleotide. The chain links TRBV27 to TRBJ1-5; possible D gene TRBD1, 5 bases. This CDR3 has 14 amino acids. Germline CDR1 and CDR2: MNHEY and SMNVEV (reference sequence). The CDR3 sequence is CASSSSRVVQLQHF. The DNA for the CDR3 is TGTGCCAGCAGTTCCTCCAGGGTGGTTCAGCTCCAGCATTTT.

The chain is built from TRBV29-1 and TRBJ2-1; 11 bases agree with TRBD1. Germline CDR1 SQVTM, CDR2 ANQGSEA. V shed 8 bases, J shed 5 bases, and the junction held 2 bases outside the gene matches. The CDR3 is 12 amino acids. The CDR3: CSSGQGDNEQFF. The CDR3 nucleotides read TGCAGCTCGGGACAGGGGGACAATGAGCAGTTCTTC.

This clonotype showed up many times. The rearrangement links TRBV10-3 to TRBJ1-4; TRBD1 matches 8 bases. The germline V gene encodes CDR1 ENHRY and CDR2 SYGVKD. The CDR3 is 16 amino acids. The J segment lost 8 bases and the V segment lost 5 bases, leaving 13 bases of the junction unmatched. Here the CDR3 reads CAISSDRDKRGEKLFF. The CDR3 DNA reads as TGTGCCATCAGTTCGGACAGGGATAAGAGGGGGGAAAAACTGTTTTTT.

The V gene is TRBV2, the J gene TRBJ2-7, with D possibly TRBD1 on 5 matching bases. Trimming removed 3 bases from V and 6 bases from J, with 9 bases in between. The CDR3 is 12 amino acids. Per germline, CDR1 SNHLY and CDR2 FYNNEI. This CDR3 is CASSDRVREQYF. The CDR3 DNA sequence: TGTGCCAGCAGTGACAGGGTGCGCGAGCAGTACTTC. Variable domain in full (rest from reference TRBV2 and TRBJ2-7): EPEVTQTPSHQVTQMGQEVILRCVPISNHLYFYWYRQILGQKVEFLVSFYNNEISEKSEIFDDQFSVERPDGSNFTLKIRSTKLEDSAMYFCASSDRVREQYFGPGTRLTVT.

This clonotype was found many times. V is TRBV6-5 and J is TRBJ2-3; 8 bases map to TRBD2. This CDR3 contains 15 residues. V dropped 4 bases and J dropped 0; count of bases not matched to a gene: 3. Germline values: CDR1 MNHEY, CDR2 SVGAGI. As DNA, the CDR3 is TGTGCCAGCAGTTTAGCGGGGATGAGCACAGATACGCAGTATTTT. It is translated as CASSLAGMSTDTQYF.

The rearrangement uses TRBV6-4 and TRBJ1-5, with 9 bases matching TRBD1. The CDR3 consists of 13 residues. V was pared by 6 bases and J by 6 bases, with 3 bases of the junction left unmatched. Germline lookup yields CDR1 MRHNA and CDR2 SNTAGT. The CDR3 bases are TGTGCCAGCAGACCGGGACAGGGTCAGCCCCAGCATTTT. It yields the protein CASRPGQGQPQHF.

In its sample, this clonotype was seen once. The chain recombines TRBV30 with TRBJ2-2; TRBD2 matches 9 bases. The germline V gene encodes CDR1 GTSNPN and CDR2 SVGIG (reference sequence). There are 18 residues in the CDR3. Unmatched junction bases numbered 17, after V lost 4 bases and J lost 5 bases. CDR3 loop: CAWTSGGWEGRRTGELFF. The CDR3 bases are TGTGCCTGGACCAGCGGGGGGTGGGAGGGCCGTCGGACCGGGGAGCTGTTTTTT. The full variable domain, completed using reference TRBV30 and TRBJ2-2, is SQTIHQWPATLVQPVGSPLSLECTVEGTSNPNLYWYRQAAGRGLQLLFYSVGIGQISSEVPQNLSASRPQDRQFILSSKKLLLSDSGFYLCAWTSGGWEGRRTGELFFGEGSRLTVL.

For this clonotype: One end of the junction is discordant with germline, which a read error may explain. The J gene is TRBJ1-2, the V gene TRBV7-9, with no clear D. CDR3 size: 15 residues. Germline V gene lookup returns CDR1 SEHNR and CDR2 FQNEAQ (reference sequence). In DNA, the CDR3 is TGTGCCAGCAGCGCAGAATGGGCCAGGCCCTCTGGAAACCCCTTC. Translated: CASSAEWARPSGNPF.

This clonotype came up many times. The chain joins TRBV5-1 to TRBJ2-1; no definite D call. The CDR3 spans 14 residues. CDR1 is SGHRS and CDR2 is YFSETQ in the germline V gene. Trimming took 2 bases from V and 1 from J, leaving 7 bases between them. The CDR3 region is CASSFSGSYNEQFF. DNA of the CDR3: TGCGCCAGCAGCTTCTCGGGTTCCTACAATGAGCAGTTCTTC. Full variable domain (missing parts from reference TRBV5-1 and TRBJ2-1): KAGVTQTPRYLIKTRGQQVTLSCSPISGHRSVSWYQQTPGQGLQFLFEYFSETQRNKGNFPGRFSGRQFSNSRSEMNVSTLELGDSALYLCASSFSGSYNEQFFGPGTRLTVL.

The V call is TRBV7-2, the J call TRBJ2-1; D is perhaps TRBD2 (5 bases). Between the trimmed V and J ends, which lost 5 bases and 0 bases, there was a span of 11 bases. The CDR3 sequence is 15 residues long. Germline V lookup: CDR1 SGHTA, CDR2 FQGNSA. The CDR3 nucleotides read TGTGCCAGCAGCAGTAGCGAGAGCTCCTACAATGAGCAGTTCTTC. The encoded protein is CASSSSESSYNEQFF.

This clonotype was seen repeatedly, ten times or more. The CDR3, as DNA: TGCGCCAGCAGCCTTCGGGAGAGGGCAGATACGCAGTATTTT. This encodes CASSLRERADTQYF. The chain uses TRBV5-1 and TRBJ2-3; TRBD2 is a possible D gene (6 bases). This CDR3 is built from 14 residues. Germline V gene sequence: CDR1 SGHRS, CDR2 YFSETQ. Trimming took off 4 bases at V and 4 bases at J, with 13 bases between the two ends.

This chain uses TRBV6-4 with TRBJ2-3; 12 nucleotides match TRBD2. Trimming cost V 9 bases and J 1 base; bases outside gene matches: 17. This CDR3 spans 19 amino acids. CDR1 and CDR2 (germline): MRHNA, SNTAGT. The CDR3 region has the DNA TGTGCCAGTCCCCACCGGGGGCTAGCGGGAGGGCCGTGCACAGATACGCAGTATTTT. Its translation is CASPHRGLAGGPCTDTQYF.

Within the sample, this clonotype is medium-sized. This rearrangement joins TRBV7-8 to TRBJ2-2, with D maybe TRBD1 (5 bases). In germline, CDR1 is SGHVS, CDR2 FQNEAQ. Trimming removed 6 bases from V and 6 bases from J, with 11 bases in between. The CDR3 length is 13 residues. In nucleotides, the CDR3 is TGTGCCAGCAGGCCAGACAGAGCCGGGGAGCTGTTTTTT. Amino acids: CASRPDRAGELFF.

The CDR3 here is CATSRDSIADLNYGYTF. CDR3 nucleotide sequence: TGTGCCACCAGCAGAGATTCGATAGCAGATCTAAACTATGGCTACACCTTC. V and J are TRBV15 and TRBJ1-2, with D unresolved. This CDR3 contains 17 residues. Germline assignment: CDR1 LNHNV and CDR2 YYDKDF (reference sequence). Trimming removed 0 bases at V and 2 bases at J, with 16 bases between.

The chain is built from TRBV6-6 and TRBJ1-2; a weak D match, TRBD1 (6 bases). In germline, CDR1 is MNHNY, CDR2 SVGAGI (reference sequence). Trimming took off 0 bases at V and 0 bases at J, with 11 bases between the two ends. The CDR3 is 16 amino acids. The CDR3 sequence: CASSYSDRDTNYGYTF. The CDR3, as DNA: TGTGCCAGCAGTTACTCCGACCGGGACACTAACTATGGCTACACCTTC.

The V and J genes are TRBV10-2 and TRBJ2-1, with D possibly matching TRBD2 (7 bases). Germline CDR1 reads WSHSY; CDR2 reads SAAADI. The CDR3 spans 14 residues. Trimming stripped 7 bases from V and 6 bases from J, with 16 bases between. The CDR3 is CASNLARGGNEQFF. The DNA of the CDR3 is TGCGCCAGCAACCTAGCGAGGGGGGGCAATGAGCAGTTCTTC.